Listed below are T cell receptor beta chains from one sample, sequenced in a study of blood T cells in healthy people across ages. Via MiXCR, TCRdb re-called the 5' RACE reads, giving one row per CDR3 protein. The profile shows hundreds of thousands of distinct CDR3 sequences, 20% to 25% of them singletons. The sequenced sample consisted of blood. These receptors originate from a man in his 70s in good health. The CDR3 runs from the conserved cysteine through the conserved F or W. Expanded clones are given a class, and other clones once, few, many or no size at all.

clone size | V gene | CDR3 length | CDR3 protein
- | TRBV5-5 | 14 | CASNSNSGANVLTF
- | TRBV20-1 | 13 | CSAQDSESDEQFF
few | TRBV11-2 | 12 | CASNLGAETQYF
once | TRBV12-3/TRBV12-4 | 14 | CASSLGSTGNAIYF
- | TRBV19 | 14 | CASSGQKSSYEQYF
few | TRBV29-1 | 11 | CSGDRETEAFF
few | TRBV5-1 | 15 | CASSARGFSTDTQYF
few | TRBV18 | 13 | CASSPPPGPSLYF
- | TRBV2 | 12 | CASSDDLGEQFF
- | TRBV12-3/TRBV12-4 | 15 | CASRPSGRSTDTQYF
- | TRBV2 | 12 | CASSEFRETQYF